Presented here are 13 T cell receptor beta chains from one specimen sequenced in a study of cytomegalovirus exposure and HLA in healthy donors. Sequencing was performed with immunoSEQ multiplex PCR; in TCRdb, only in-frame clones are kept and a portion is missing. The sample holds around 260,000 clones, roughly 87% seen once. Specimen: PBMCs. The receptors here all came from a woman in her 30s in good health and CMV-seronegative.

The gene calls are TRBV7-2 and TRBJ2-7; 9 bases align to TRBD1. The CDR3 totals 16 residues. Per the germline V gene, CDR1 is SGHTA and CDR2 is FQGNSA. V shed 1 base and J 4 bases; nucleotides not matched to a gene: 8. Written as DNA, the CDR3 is TGTGCCAGCAGCTTAGAATCGGGACAGGGTGTGTACGAGCAGTACTTC. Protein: CASSLESGQGVYEQYF.

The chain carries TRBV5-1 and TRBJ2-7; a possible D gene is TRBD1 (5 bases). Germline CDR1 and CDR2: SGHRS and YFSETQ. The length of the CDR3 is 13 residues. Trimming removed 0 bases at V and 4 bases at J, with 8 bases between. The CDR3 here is CASSLGAGYEQYF. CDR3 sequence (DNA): TGCGCCAGCAGCTTGGGAGCAGGGTACGAGCAGTACTTC.

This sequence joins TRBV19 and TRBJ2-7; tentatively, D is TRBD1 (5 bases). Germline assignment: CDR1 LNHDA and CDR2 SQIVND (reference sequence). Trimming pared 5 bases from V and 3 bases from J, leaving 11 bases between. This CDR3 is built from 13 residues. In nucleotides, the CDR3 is TGTGCCAGTAGTTCTGAGACAGACTACGAGCAGTACTTC. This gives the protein CASSSETDYEQYF.

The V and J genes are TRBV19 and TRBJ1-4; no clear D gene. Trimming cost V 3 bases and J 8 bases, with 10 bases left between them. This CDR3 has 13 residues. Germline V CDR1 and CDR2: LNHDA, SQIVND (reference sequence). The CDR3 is CASSIYTLEKLFF. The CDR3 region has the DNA TGTGCCAGTAGTATCTATACTCTGGAAAAACTGTTTTTT.

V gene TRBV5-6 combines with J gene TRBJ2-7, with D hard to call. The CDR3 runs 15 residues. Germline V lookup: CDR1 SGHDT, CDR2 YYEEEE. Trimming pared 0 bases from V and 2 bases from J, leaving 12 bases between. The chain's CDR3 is CASSLGPGEAYEQYF. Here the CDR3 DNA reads TGTGCCAGCAGCTTGGGCCCAGGAGAAGCCTACGAGCAGTACTTC.

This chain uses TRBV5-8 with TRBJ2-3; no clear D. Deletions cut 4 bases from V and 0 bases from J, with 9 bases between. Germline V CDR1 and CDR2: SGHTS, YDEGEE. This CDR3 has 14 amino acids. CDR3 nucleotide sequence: TGTGCCAGCAGCCACTACGGGAGCACAGATACGCAGTATTTT. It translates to CASSHYGSTDTQYF.

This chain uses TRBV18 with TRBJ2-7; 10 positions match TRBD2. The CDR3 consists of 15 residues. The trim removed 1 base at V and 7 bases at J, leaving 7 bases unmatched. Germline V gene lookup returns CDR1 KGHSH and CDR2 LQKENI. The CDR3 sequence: CASSPLSGRAGEQYF. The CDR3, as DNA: TGTGCCAGCTCACCACTAAGCGGGAGGGCCGGGGAGCAGTACTTC.

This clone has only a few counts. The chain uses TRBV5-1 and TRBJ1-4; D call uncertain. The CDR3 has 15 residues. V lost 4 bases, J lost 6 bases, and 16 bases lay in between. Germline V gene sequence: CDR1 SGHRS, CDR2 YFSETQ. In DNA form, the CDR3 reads TGCGCCAGCAGCCCCCCGGACGGATCCCATGAAAAACTGTTTTTT. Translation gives CASSPPDGSHEKLFF.

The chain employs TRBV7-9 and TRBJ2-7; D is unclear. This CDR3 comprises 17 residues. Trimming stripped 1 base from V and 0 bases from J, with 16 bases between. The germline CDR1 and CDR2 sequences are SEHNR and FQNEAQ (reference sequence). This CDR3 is CASSLGMGLSPSYEQYF. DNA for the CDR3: TGTGCCAGCAGCTTAGGAATGGGCCTGAGCCCCTCCTACGAGCAGTACTTC.

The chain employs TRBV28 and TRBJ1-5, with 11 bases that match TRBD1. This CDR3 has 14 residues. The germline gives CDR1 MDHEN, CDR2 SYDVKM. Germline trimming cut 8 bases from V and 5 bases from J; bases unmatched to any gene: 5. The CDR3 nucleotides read TGTGCCAGCGGAGGACAGGGGGCGTATCAGCCCCAGCATTTT. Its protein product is CASGGQGAYQPQHF. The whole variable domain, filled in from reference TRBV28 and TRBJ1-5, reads DVKVTQSSRYLVKRTGEKVFLECVQDMDHENMFWYRQDPGLGLRLIYFSYDVKMKEKGDIPEGYSVSREKKERFSLILESASTNQTSMYLCASGGQGAYQPQHFGDGTRLSIL.

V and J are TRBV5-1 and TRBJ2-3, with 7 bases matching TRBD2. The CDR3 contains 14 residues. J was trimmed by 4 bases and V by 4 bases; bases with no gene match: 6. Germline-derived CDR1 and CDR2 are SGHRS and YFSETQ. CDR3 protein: CASSQSTSPDTQYF. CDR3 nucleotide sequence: TGCGCCAGCAGCCAATCGACTAGCCCAGATACGCAGTATTTT.

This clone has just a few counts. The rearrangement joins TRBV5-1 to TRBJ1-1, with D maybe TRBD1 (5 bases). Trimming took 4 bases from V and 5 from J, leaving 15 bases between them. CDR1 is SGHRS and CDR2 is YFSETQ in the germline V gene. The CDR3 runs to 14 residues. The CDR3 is CASSLRGEGTEAFF. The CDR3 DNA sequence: TGCGCCAGCAGCCTAAGAGGGGAGGGAACTGAAGCTTTCTTT.

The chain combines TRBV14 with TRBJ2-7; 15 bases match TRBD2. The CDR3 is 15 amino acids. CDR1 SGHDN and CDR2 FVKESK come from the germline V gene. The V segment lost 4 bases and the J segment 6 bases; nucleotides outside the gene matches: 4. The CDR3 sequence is CASSRGGLAGGEQYF. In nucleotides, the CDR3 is TGTGCCAGCAGCCGAGGGGGACTAGCGGGAGGCGAGCAGTACTTC.